This TCR beta chain emerged from a study of CD8 T cells in Susac syndrome. RNA was extracted with the RNeasy kit, and a quantity of roughly 0.5 to 1 ug was reverse transcribed using random hexamers. It was immunoSEQ multiplex PCR that amplified TCR beta CDR3 across 54 Vbeta and 13 Jbeta. TCRdb recomputed calls from the immunoSEQ multiplex PCR reads with MiXCR, one row per CDR3 protein. Among tens of thousands of distinct CDR3 sequences listed, 85% to 95% were seen once. This CDR3 is built from 14 residues. Germline V gene sequence: CDR1 SGHVS, CDR2 FQNEAQ. V lost 1 base and J 7 bases, leaving 11 bases between the germline ends. CD8+ and CD4+ T cells from blood underwent TCR beta sequencing, which was carried out in a high-throughput format. Details on this clonotype: Its specificity is not known.

Whole-study results and caveats: Individuals included in the TCR sequencing and HLA analysis were acknowledged by the study to be relatively few in number.

Sequencing was done on a sample of CD8+ T cells from PBMCs. The TCR originated in a human donor with multiple sclerosis. The V call is TRBV7-8, the J call TRBJ1-5; tentatively, D is TRBD1 (5 bases). In DNA, the CDR3 is TGTGCCAGCAGCTTAGGGGGGGTAGGACAGCCCCAGCATTTT. This sequence encodes CASSLGGVGQPQHF.